The clone carrying this T cell receptor beta chain showed up just once. What it binds is unknown. The sample originates from a study of T cell responses to AZD1222 COVID-19 vaccine. Generated by immunoSEQ multiplex PCR, the TCRdb table keeps only in-frame clones and is missing some. In the table there are about 120,000 clones, roughly 90% of which are singletons. General observations from the study: Increases in Spike-specific TCR breadth and depth were seen after two AZD1222 doses. Spike as a whole was targeted by vaccine-associated CD4 TCRs, dominant at 160-218 and 743-854. In all cases, repertoires were sampled only after the peak T cell response.

The CDR3 is 14 amino acids. Germline CDR1 is SGHTA and CDR2 is FQGNSA. Trimming removed 4 bases at V and 2 bases at J, with 11 bases between. This receptor was taken from an adult in good health. The genes are TRBV7-2 and TRBJ1-2, with TRBD1 as a possible D gene (5 bases). Sequencing was performed on peripheral blood, taken on day 0 of AZD1222 vaccination. CDR3 bases: TGTGCCAGCAGCTCGTATCAGGGAAACTATGGCTACACCTTC. Its protein is CASSSYQGNYGYTF.